These 29 T cell receptor beta chains came from one sample sequenced in a study of tissue T cells after allogeneic stem cell transplantation. The repertoire was sequenced with immunoSEQ multiplex PCR; TCRdb's copy has only in-frame clones and lacks some. The sample includes some 45,000 clones, more than 90% of them seen just once. This sample comprised blood, obtained before transplantation. Receptor source: a woman aged 40 to 75 who later had graft-versus-host disease after an allogeneic stem cell transplant.

The chain recombines TRBV6-6 with TRBJ1-4; D is undetermined. This CDR3 spans 14 amino acids. The germline V and J ends were trimmed by 6 bases and 2 bases, with 10 bases remaining between them. Germline CDR1 MNHNY, CDR2 SVGAGI (reference sequence). CDR3 residues: CASSPRRTNEKLFF. The CDR3 region has the DNA TGTGCCAGCAGCCCCCGACGGACTAATGAAAAACTGTTTTTT.

This chain uses TRBV6-5 with TRBJ2-7; 8 bases fit TRBD1. Germline CDR1 MNHEY, CDR2 SVGAGI. This CDR3 is 13 amino acids long. Trimming removed 6 bases from V and 0 bases from J; junction bases left unmatched: 1. This chain's CDR3 is CASRDRGSYEQYF. Written as DNA, the CDR3 is TGTGCCAGCAGAGACAGGGGCTCCTACGAGCAGTACTTC.

The V call is TRBV27, the J call TRBJ1-1; 7 bases are a match to TRBD1. The V segment lost 7 bases and the J segment 2 bases; nucleotides outside the gene matches: 13. Germline CDR1 is MNHEY and CDR2 is SMNVEV (reference sequence). The CDR3 consists of 16 residues. In DNA form, the CDR3 reads TGTGCCAGCATTAACTATGGAGGGACAGATAACACTGAAGCTTTCTTT. It is translated as CASINYGGTDNTEAFF.

The rearrangement uses TRBV3-1 (or the pseudogene TRBV3-2) and TRBJ1-1; TRBD1 agrees at 10 bases. This CDR3 has 14 amino acids. The trim removed 1 base at V and 7 bases at J, leaving 3 bases unmatched. The germline gives CDR1 LGHDT, CDR2 YNNKEL (reference sequence). As DNA, the CDR3 is TGTGCCAGCAGCCAAGGACAGGGGGCGGTTGAAGCTTTCTTT. This translates into CASSQGQGAVEAFF.

The CDR3 DNA reads as TGTGCCAGTAGTTACGGACTAGAGACGACCTACGAGCAGTACTTC. Amino acids: CASSYGLETTYEQYF. This sequence joins TRBV19 and TRBJ2-7; TRBD2 agrees at 7 bases. Trimming took 5 bases from V and 2 from J; bases not matched to a gene: 9. The CDR3 contains 15 residues. The germline V gene has CDR1 LNHDA and CDR2 SQIVND (reference sequence).

This clone was found once. This rearrangement joins TRBV2 to TRBJ1-2, with TRBD1 as a possible D gene (5 bases). The CDR3 contains 16 residues. The germline V gene encodes CDR1 SNHLY and CDR2 FYNNEI. V dropped 6 bases and J dropped 7 bases, with 24 bases sitting between them. CDR3 sequence (DNA): TGTGCCAGCAGAGAGGGTGGGGGATTGATCTCGGGTGGCTACACCTTC. It is translated as CASREGGGLISGGYTF.

This sequence joins TRBV6-5 and TRBJ2-5, with 8 positions matching TRBD2. With 3 bases clipped from V and 1 base from J, the junction kept 4 bases outside the gene matches. Germline V gene sequence: CDR1 MNHEY, CDR2 SVGAGI. The CDR3 sequence is 15 residues long. The CDR3 DNA is TGTGCCAGCAGTTATGGCGGGAGGATCCAAGAGACCCAGTACTTC. It translates to CASSYGGRIQETQYF.

The chain employs TRBV7-6 and TRBJ2-1; 12 bases fit TRBD2. The CDR3 loop spans 15 amino acids. Germline V CDR1 and CDR2: SGHVS, FNYEAQ. The V gene end was trimmed by 5 bases and the J gene end by 3 bases; junction bases not matched to a gene: 2. The DNA for the CDR3 is TGTGCCAGCAGCACGACTAGCGGGAGCTACAATGAGCAGTTCTTC. It yields the protein CASSTTSGSYNEQFF.

The chain couples TRBV5-6 to TRBJ1-1; perhaps TRBD1 as D (5 bases). CDR1 and CDR2 from the germline V gene are SGHDT and YYEEEE. The CDR3 length is 16 residues. V was cut by 2 bases and J by 0 bases, with 14 bases left in between. This CDR3 reads CASSLRGAIMNTEAFF. In DNA form, the CDR3 reads TGTGCCAGCAGCTTAAGGGGCGCCATAATGAACACTGAAGCTTTCTTT.

This rearrangement joins TRBV18 to TRBJ2-1; 8 bases line up with TRBD2. Trimming took 0 bases from V and 7 from J; bases not matched to a gene: 8. Germline V gene lookup returns CDR1 KGHSH and CDR2 LQKENI. This CDR3 region has 16 residues. Here the CDR3 reads CASSPPTPGGLNEQFF. In DNA, the CDR3 is TGTGCCAGCTCACCACCGACTCCGGGAGGGTTAAATGAGCAGTTCTTC.

The chain recombines TRBV27 with TRBJ1-1; 7 bases line up with TRBD1. CDR3 size: 15 residues. Germline V lookup: CDR1 MNHEY, CDR2 SMNVEV (reference sequence). The V gene end was trimmed by 3 bases and the J gene end by 2 bases; junction bases not matched to a gene: 6. CDR3 sequence (DNA): TGTGCCAGCAGTTTCTCGTACAGGGGTAACACTGAAGCTTTCTTT. Amino acid sequence: CASSFSYRGNTEAFF.

The chain has TRBV3-1 (or the pseudogene TRBV3-2) and TRBJ2-3; tentatively, D is TRBD1 or TRBD2 (5 bases each). Germline-derived CDR1 and CDR2 are LGHDT and YNNKEL (reference sequence). This CDR3 has 19 amino acids. V was clipped by 1 base and J by 6 bases, with 26 bases between them. This CDR3 reads CASSQVRDPRRHDSDTQYF. For the CDR3, the DNA is TGTGCCAGCAGCCAAGTACGGGACCCCCGCCGTCACGATTCCGATACGCAGTATTTT.

This sequence joins TRBV18 and TRBJ1-3; D gene unclear. Trimming stripped 3 bases from V and 0 bases from J, with 6 bases between. The CDR3 sequence is 14 residues long. The germline CDR1 and CDR2 sequences are KGHSH and LQKENI. CDR3 in DNA: TGTGCCAGCTCACCCAACAGCTCTGGAAACACCATATATTTT. The encoded protein is CASSPNSSGNTIYF.

The chain joins TRBV19 to TRBJ1-1; TRBD1 matches at 9 bases. The CDR3 has 14 residues. Germline-derived CDR1 and CDR2 are LNHDA and SQIVND (reference sequence). The V and J ends lost 7 bases and 0 bases, in that order; junction bases with no gene match: 3. This chain's CDR3 is CASTRDRVNTEAFF. CDR3 bases: TGTGCCAGTACCCGGGACAGGGTGAACACTGAAGCTTTCTTT.

CDR3 sequence (DNA): TGCGCCAGCAGCTTGGAGTGGGTGAACACTGAAGCTTTCTTT. Translating gives CASSLEWVNTEAFF. The rearrangement joins TRBV5-1 to TRBJ1-1, with no clear D. The length of the CDR3 is 14 residues. Trimming left V 0 bases short and J 0 bases short, with 6 bases between. From germline, CDR1 is SGHRS and CDR2 YFSETQ. Based on the CDR3 plus reference TRBV5-1 and TRBJ1-1, the full variable domain is KAGVTQTPRYLIKTRGQQVTLSCSPISGHRSVSWYQQTPGQGLQFLFEYFSETQRNKGNFPGRFSGRQFSNSRSEMNVSTLELGDSALYLCASSLEWVNTEAFFGQGTRLTVV.

V usage is TRBV5-1 and J usage is TRBJ2-1; D is possibly TRBD2 (5 bases). Trimming took 0 bases from V and 0 from J, leaving 13 bases between them. CDR1 is SGHRS, CDR2 YFSETQ, per germline. CDR3 size: 17 residues. The DNA of the CDR3 is TGCGCCAGCAGCTTGGAAGCGGTGGCTTACTCCTACAATGAGCAGTTCTTC. Encoded protein: CASSLEAVAYSYNEQFF.

The V and J genes are TRBV27 and TRBJ2-7, with 10 bases lining up with TRBD2. Per the germline V gene, CDR1 is MNHEY and CDR2 is SMNVEV (reference sequence). The CDR3 runs to 16 residues. The trim removed 6 bases at V and 1 base at J, leaving 9 bases unmatched. CDR3 in amino acids: CASSMGPSGSSYEQYF. The CDR3 region has the DNA TGTGCCAGCAGCATGGGGCCTAGCGGGAGTTCCTACGAGCAGTACTTC.

This chain connects TRBV6-5 to TRBJ2-7, with 9 nucleotides matching TRBD2. CDR1 MNHEY and CDR2 SVGAGI come from the germline V gene. With V trimmed by 5 bases and J by 7 bases, 9 bases remained unmatched. CDR3 length: 14 residues. Here the CDR3 DNA reads TGTGCCAGCAGTATAGTTAGCGGGAGAGGAGAGCAGTACTTC. Encoded protein: CASSIVSGRGEQYF.

The rearrangement joins TRBV7-9 to TRBJ2-3; 8 bases are a match to TRBD1. This CDR3 spans 16 amino acids. Per germline, CDR1 SEHNR and CDR2 FQNEAQ (reference sequence). The junction had 4 bases not matched to a gene; V was cut back by 2 bases and J by 0 bases. The CDR3 DNA is TGTGCCAGCAGCTTACCCGACAGGGGCAGCACAGATACGCAGTATTTT. This translates into CASSLPDRGSTDTQYF.

This clone was observed once. The chain carries TRBV28 and TRBJ2-7, with a tentative D call TRBD1 (6 bases). CDR3 length: 12 amino acids. V was trimmed by 6 bases and J by 7 bases, leaving 13 bases between them. Germline V gene sequence: CDR1 MDHEN, CDR2 SYDVKM. CDR3 bases: TGTGCCAGCAGAACAGGGCCTGGAGAGCAGTACTTC. Translating gives CASRTGPGEQYF.

This rearrangement joins TRBV25-1 to TRBJ2-2, with D hard to call. The germline V gene encodes CDR1 MGHDK and CDR2 SYGVNS. V was clipped by 2 bases and J by 4 bases, with 5 bases between them. This CDR3 has 13 amino acids. The CDR3, as DNA: TGTGCCAGCAGTGAAAGTCCCACCGGGGAGCTGTTTTTT. This gives the protein CASSESPTGELFF.

The rearrangement links TRBV6-2 or TRBV6-3 to TRBJ2-2; 10 nucleotides match TRBD2. The CDR3 has 17 amino acids. CDR1 and CDR2 from the germline V gene are MNHEY and SVGEGT. The J segment lost 3 bases and the V segment lost 2 bases, leaving 6 bases of the junction unmatched. This CDR3 reads CASSYISGRADTGELFF. The CDR3 DNA reads TGTGCCAGCAGTTACATAAGCGGGAGGGCCGACACCGGGGAGCTGTTTTTT.

CDR3 DNA sequence: TGTGCCAGCAGTTACAGCCTAGCGGGAGGGGGGGAGCAGTTCTTC. Translated, it gives CASSYSLAGGGEQFF. The V and J genes are TRBV6-5 and TRBJ2-1, with 12 bases lining up with TRBD2. Germline lookup yields CDR1 MNHEY and CDR2 SVGAGI. V was pared by 2 bases and J by 10 bases, with 6 bases of the junction left unmatched. This CDR3 comprises 15 residues.

The chain employs TRBV21-1 and TRBJ1-1. TRBV21-1 is given as a pseudogene. CDR3 length: 15 residues. This CDR3 is CASSKGAGRGTEAFF. CDR3 DNA: TGTGCCAGCAGCAAAGGGGCAGGACGGGGCACTGAAGCTTTCTTT.

The rearrangement links TRBV15 to TRBJ2-7, with 10 bases matching TRBD2. Germline-derived CDR1 and CDR2 are LNHNV and YYDKDF (reference sequence). This CDR3 region has 19 residues. J gave up 7 bases and V 0 bases, and 18 bases lay outside the gene matches. The CDR3 sequence is CATSRETRNRLAGSGEQYF. CDR3 nucleotides: TGTGCCACCAGCAGAGAGACACGAAACCGACTAGCGGGCTCTGGGGAGCAGTACTTC.

This clone was observed once. J is TRBJ2-7 and V is TRBV6-2 or TRBV6-3; no firm D call. The V and J ends lost 2 bases and 2 bases respectively, with 7 bases between them. Germline lookup yields CDR1 MNHEY and CDR2 SVGEGT. This CDR3 contains 13 residues. The CDR3 DNA follows: TGTGCCAGCAGTTACAGCAGTACCTACGAGCAGTACTTC. It specifies CASSYSSTYEQYF.

The V call is TRBV7-2, the J call TRBJ2-1; TRBD2 matches at 9 bases. CDR1 and CDR2 from the germline V gene are SGHTA and FQGNSA. The CDR3 spans 17 residues. Trimming removed 5 bases from V and 7 bases from J; junction bases left unmatched: 15. CDR3 sequence (DNA): TGTGCCAGCAGCCAGACGGGACTAGCAAATTGGGGGAATGAGCAGTTCTTC. It is translated as CASSQTGLANWGNEQFF.

The chain uses TRBV3-1 (or the pseudogene TRBV3-2) and TRBJ1-1; the D is unclear. Trimming left V 1 base short and J 5 bases short, with 5 bases between. CDR1 is LGHDT and CDR2 is YNNKEL in the germline V gene (reference sequence). The CDR3 loop spans 12 amino acids. As DNA, the CDR3 is TGTGCCAGCAGCCAAGTAGGGACTGAAGCTTTCTTT. Amino acids: CASSQVGTEAFF.

V gene TRBV5-1 combines with J gene TRBJ2-5, with D tentatively TRBD2 (6 bases). This CDR3 has 16 amino acids. Looked up from germline, CDR1 is SGHRS and CDR2 is YFSETQ. V was cut by 4 bases and J by 0 bases, with 16 bases left in between. The CDR3, as DNA: TGCGCCAGCAGCCCCCTGGTGGGGGGATACCAAGAGACCCAGTACTTC. It yields the protein CASSPLVGGYQETQYF. The full variable domain, completed using reference TRBV5-1 and TRBJ2-5, is KAGVTQTPRYLIKTRGQQVTLSCSPISGHRSVSWYQQTPGQGLQFLFEYFSETQRNKGNFPGRFSGRQFSNSRSEMNVSTLELGDSALYLCASSPLVGGYQETQYFGPGTRLLVL.